The next 22 T cell receptor beta chains were all read from a single sample in a study of radiation and T cells in renal cell carcinoma. Regarding time point: baseline pretreatment blood. Treatment of the sample: 15 Gy SBRT to primary tumor, nephrectomy 4 weeks later. Clones were sequenced by immunoSEQ multiplex PCR, and TCRdb holds only the in-frame ones, with some missing. The table records 140,000 or so clones, 70% to 90% of them present only once. The source material was blood, sampled from a patient whose treatment included radiotherapy and nephrectomy. These receptors originate from a woman aged 50 to 60 with renal cell carcinoma.

The J gene is TRBJ2-3, the V gene TRBV9, with TRBD2 identical over 11 bases. Germline CDR1 and CDR2: SGDLS and YYNGEE. The CDR3 spans 15 residues. The ends lost 0 bases at V and 4 bases at J; junction bases unmatched: 1. CDR3 sequence reads: CASSVVAGGPDTQYF. The DNA for the CDR3 is TGTGCCAGCAGCGTAGTAGCGGGGGGGCCAGATACGCAGTATTTT.

V usage is TRBV7-9 and J usage is TRBJ2-3, with TRBD2 identical over 10 bases. J lost 4 bases, V lost 5 bases, and 3 bases had no gene match. The CDR3 loop spans 14 amino acids. CDR1 and CDR2 (germline): SEHNR, FQNEAQ (reference sequence). The CDR3 coding sequence is TGTGCCAGCAGCCGGGGACTAGCGCCAGATACGCAGTATTTT. Amino acid sequence: CASSRGLAPDTQYF.

V gene TRBV7-8 combines with J gene TRBJ2-1; D possibly corresponds to TRBD2 (6 bases). Deletions cut 3 bases from V and 10 bases from J, with 19 bases between. CDR3 length equals 15 residues. Per germline, CDR1 SGHVS and CDR2 FQNEAQ. The CDR3 DNA follows: TGTGCCAGCAGCTTCGAATGGGGGGTACTGTTCGAGCAGTTCTTC. It yields the protein CASSFEWGVLFEQFF.

This chain uses TRBV5-1 with TRBJ2-3; 12 nucleotides line up with TRBD1. Germline V lookup: CDR1 SGHRS, CDR2 YFSETQ. CDR3 length equals 15 residues. The trim removed 4 bases at V and 4 bases at J, leaving 4 bases unmatched. The CDR3 region has the DNA TGCGCCAGCAGCACGGGACAGGGGGCCGCAGATACGCAGTATTTT. Residues: CASSTGQGAADTQYF.

The J gene is TRBJ1-6, the V gene TRBV30; 9 nucleotides match TRBD1. Germline CDR1 GTSNPN, CDR2 SVGIG (reference sequence). The CDR3 runs to 13 residues. Germline trimming cut 1 base from V and 10 bases from J; bases unmatched to any gene: 2. This CDR3 is CAWSGQGESPLHF. CDR3 DNA sequence: TGTGCCTGGAGTGGACAGGGGGAATCACCCCTCCACTTT.

The chain is built from TRBV10-3 and TRBJ1-5, with D possibly matching TRBD1 (5 bases). CDR1 is ENHRY and CDR2 is SYGVKD in the germline V gene. CDR3 length: 15 residues. V was trimmed by 0 bases and J by 5 bases, leaving 11 bases between them. CDR3: CAISESQGPDQPQHF. As DNA, the CDR3 is TGTGCCATCAGTGAGTCCCAGGGACCGGATCAGCCCCAGCATTTT.

CDR3 amino acids: CASNTQGEGDVNTIYF. The CDR3 DNA reads TGTGCCAGCAATACACAGGGGGAAGGAGATGTAAACACCATATATTTT. The chain joins TRBV6-6 to TRBJ1-3, with 8 bases fitting TRBD1. The length of the CDR3 is 16 residues. V lost 7 bases to trimming and J lost 6 bases; unmatched junction nucleotides: 14. CDR1 is MNHNY, CDR2 SVGAGI, per germline (reference sequence).

CDR3 amino acids: CASSFLADTQYF. DNA of the CDR3: TGTGCCAGCAGCTTTTTGGCAGATACGCAGTATTTT. V is TRBV7-2 and J is TRBJ2-3; no firm D call. V gave up 3 bases and J gave up 4 bases, with 5 bases separating them. Per the germline V gene, CDR1 is SGHTA and CDR2 is FQGNSA. The CDR3 has 12 residues.

The gene calls are TRBV5-1 and TRBJ2-5; 8 nucleotides align to TRBD2. The CDR3 is 17 residues long. The germline V gene encodes CDR1 SGHRS and CDR2 YFSETQ. Trimming at V came to 4 bases and at J to 2 bases, leaving 13 bases not matched to a gene. The CDR3 sequence: CASSRRGPGGAQETQYF. The CDR3 bases are TGCGCCAGCAGCCGTCGAGGGCCCGGGGGGGCTCAAGAGACCCAGTACTTC. Supplemented by reference TRBV5-1 and TRBJ2-5, the full variable domain reads KAGVTQTPRYLIKTRGQQVTLSCSPISGHRSVSWYQQTPGQGLQFLFEYFSETQRNKGNFPGRFSGRQFSNSRSEMNVSTLELGDSALYLCASSRRGPGGAQETQYFGPGTRLLVL.

The CDR3 DNA follows: TGCGCCAGCAGCCGCCAGGCGGCAAACTCTGGAAACACCATATATTTT. Protein product: CASSRQAANSGNTIYF. The rearrangement joins TRBV4-1 to TRBJ1-3; no clear D. V shed 4 bases and J shed 0 bases, with 13 bases lying between them. Germline assignment: CDR1 MGHRA and CDR2 YSYEKL. There are 16 residues in the CDR3.

This clone was detected once. The chain is built from TRBV5-6 and TRBJ1-2, with 7 bases that match TRBD1. The CDR3 has 15 residues. CDR1 and CDR2 (germline): SGHDT, YYEEEE. V gave up 3 bases and J gave up 0 bases; unmatched junction bases: 5. The CDR3 is CASSSQDRANYGYTF. CDR3 bases: TGTGCCAGCAGCTCCCAAGACAGGGCTAACTATGGCTACACCTTC.

This clone was detected a few times. This rearrangement joins TRBV2 to TRBJ1-2, with unresolved D. This CDR3 has 13 residues. The V and J ends lost 1 base and 4 bases respectively, with 7 bases between them. CDR1 is SNHLY and CDR2 is FYNNEI in the germline V gene. The CDR3 nucleotides read TGTGCCAGCAGTGAAGAGAGACGCTATGGCTACACCTTC. Encoded protein: CASSEERRYGYTF.

This clone turned up a few times. The chain is built from TRBV2 and TRBJ1-2; D is unclear. Germline-derived CDR1 and CDR2 are SNHLY and FYNNEI. The CDR3 is made up of 13 amino acids. Deletions cut 6 bases from V and 2 bases from J, with 10 bases between. Written as DNA, the CDR3 is TGTGCCAGCAGAAAGGCAGCAAACTATGGCTACACCTTC. Translating it yields CASRKAANYGYTF.

This sequence joins TRBV19 and TRBJ1-2; D perhaps matches TRBD1 (6 bases). Germline V gene lookup returns CDR1 LNHDA and CDR2 SQIVND (reference sequence). This CDR3 is built from 11 residues. The V end lost 9 bases, the J end lost 8 bases, and 13 bases lay between the germline ends. The CDR3, as DNA: TGTGCCAGCCGGACAGTACTAGGCTACACCTTC. Protein sequence: CASRTVLGYTF.

The V call is TRBV20-1, the J call TRBJ2-3; D uncertain. This CDR3 has 11 amino acids. Germline V gives CDR1 DFQATT, CDR2 SNEGSKA (reference sequence). V lost 3 bases to trimming and J lost 4 bases, with 5 bases between them. CDR3 sequence (DNA): TGCAGTGCTAGCGTCCCAGATACGCAGTATTTT. It codes for CSASVPDTQYF.

The gene calls are TRBV28 and TRBJ1-5; tentatively, D is TRBD1 (5 bases). This CDR3 has 14 amino acids. The germline CDR1 and CDR2 sequences are MDHEN and SYDVKM. The ends were cut back, 5 bases at V and 5 bases at J, with 13 bases in the middle. The CDR3 spells CASSNPSGYQPQHF. DNA for the CDR3: TGTGCCAGCAGTAACCCCTCAGGGTATCAGCCCCAGCATTTT.

This clone was counted a few times. The V gene is TRBV7-3, the J gene TRBJ1-6, with D unresolved. CDR1 and CDR2 from the germline V gene are SGHTA and FQGTGA. Trimming left V 5 bases short and J 7 bases short, with 9 bases between. The CDR3 has 13 residues. The CDR3 coding sequence is TGTGCCAGCAGCCGGGAACGAAATTCACCCCTCCACTTT. Amino acid sequence: CASSRERNSPLHF.

The genes are TRBV7-2 and TRBJ2-7, with D unclear. This CDR3 has 13 amino acids. Germline V gives CDR1 SGHTA, CDR2 FQGNSA. The V end lost 4 bases, the J end lost 3 bases, and 10 bases lay between the germline ends. CDR3 in amino acids: CASSSTWNYEQYF. The CDR3 nucleotides are TGTGCCAGCAGCTCTACTTGGAACTACGAGCAGTACTTC.

This sequence joins TRBV9 and TRBJ2-2; 8 bases are a match to TRBD1. V lost 0 bases to trimming and J lost 2 bases; unmatched junction nucleotides: 3. The CDR3 spans 16 residues. Per germline, CDR1 SGDLS and CDR2 YYNGEE. CDR3 residues: CASSVDGQGNTGELFF. The CDR3 bases are TGTGCCAGCAGCGTAGACGGACAGGGTAACACCGGGGAGCTGTTTTTT.

The chain is built from TRBV4-3 and TRBJ1-4; 8 positions match TRBD1. This CDR3 contains 16 residues. Germline CDR1 LGHNA, CDR2 YSLEER. The ends lost 4 bases at V and 3 bases at J; junction bases unmatched: 7. CDR3 bases: TGCGCCAGCAGCCTTGGACAGGGTGAGGCTAATGAAAAACTGTTTTTT. Residues: CASSLGQGEANEKLFF.

This clone was seen only once. V and J are TRBV11-3 and TRBJ2-1; D perhaps matches TRBD2 (6 bases). Germline V lookup: CDR1 SGHNT, CDR2 YENEEA. Trimming removed 5 bases from V and 7 bases from J, with 12 bases in between. The CDR3 is made up of 13 amino acids. CDR3 sequence (DNA): TGTGCCAGCAGCAAGCCGGGGGAGAATGAGCAGTTCTTC. It encodes CASSKPGENEQFF. Full variable domain (outside the CDR3, taken from reference TRBV11-3 and TRBJ2-1): EAGVVQSPRYKIIEKKQPVAFWCNPISGHNTLYWYLQNLGQGPELLIRYENEEAVDDSQLPKDRFSAERLKGVDSTLKIQPAELGDSAVYLCASSKPGENEQFFGPGTRLTVL.

The chain links TRBV6-6 to TRBJ2-7, with TRBD1 as a possible D gene (6 bases). The CDR3 spans 13 residues. Germline CDR1 MNHNY, CDR2 SVGAGI (reference sequence). V gave up 4 bases and J gave up 2 bases, with 9 bases separating them. The CDR3 DNA reads TGTGCCAGCAGTTCCGGGACAACCTACGAGCAGTACTTC. It encodes CASSSGTTYEQYF.